These 30 T cell receptor beta chains originate from one sample sequenced in a study of identical twins. Via MiXCR, TCRdb re-called the 5' RACE reads, giving one row per CDR3 protein. The profile shows 690,000 or so distinct CDR3 sequences, approximately 9% of them singletons. Another study also made use of these data, one on yellow fever vaccine responses in identical twins.

The specimen was PBMCs. These receptors all stem from a woman aged 18-29 years in good health.

This clonotype was counted a few times. The rearrangement links TRBV2 to TRBJ2-3, with 7 bases fitting TRBD2. The CDR3 totals 17 residues. The germline V gene has CDR1 SNHLY and CDR2 FYNNEI. J lost 1 base, V lost 5 bases, and 12 bases had no gene match. The CDR3 DNA sequence: TGTGCCAGCAGTTCACGGCCAGCGCTAGCGGGCACAGATACGCAGTATTTT. Protein: CASSSRPALAGTDTQYF.

This clonotype was detected many times. V usage is TRBV5-1 and J usage is TRBJ2-1; 12 bases map to TRBD2. Germline CDR1 reads SGHRS; CDR2 reads YFSETQ. J gave up 16 bases and V 0 bases, and 5 bases lay outside the gene matches. This CDR3 contains 13 residues. The CDR3 nucleotides are TGCGCCAGCAGCTTGGGACTAGCGGGGGTCCCCTTCTTC. Its protein product is CASSLGLAGVPFF.

Here the CDR3 DNA reads TGCAGCGTTGAGGGTGGACTAGCGGGTTACGAGCAGTACTTC. Its translation is CSVEGGLAGYEQYF. The chain employs TRBV29-1 and TRBJ2-7; TRBD2 agrees at 11 bases. Per the germline V gene, CDR1 is SQVTM and CDR2 is ANQGSEA. CDR3 length: 14 amino acids. With V trimmed by 3 bases and J by 4 bases, 5 bases remained unmatched.

This clonotype was seen only a few times. The chain links TRBV5-1 to TRBJ2-2; no reliable D call. The CDR3 sequence is 13 residues long. From germline, CDR1 is SGHRS and CDR2 YFSETQ. Trimming took off 1 base at V and 6 bases at J, with 7 bases between the two ends. The CDR3 sequence: CASSLNEAGELFF. The DNA of the CDR3 is TGCGCCAGCAGCTTGAACGAGGCCGGGGAGCTGTTTTTT.

This chain uses TRBV5-6 with TRBJ2-7, with 10 nucleotides matching TRBD1. The V gene's germline CDR1 is SGHDT and CDR2 YYEEEE. With V trimmed by 4 bases and J by 0 bases, 4 bases remained unmatched. The CDR3 spans 15 residues. This CDR3 is CASSKGQGPSYEQYF. The CDR3 coding sequence is TGTGCCAGCAGCAAGGGACAGGGGCCCTCCTACGAGCAGTACTTC.

This sequence joins TRBV5-6 and TRBJ1-2; D ambiguous. Germline V gives CDR1 SGHDT, CDR2 YYEEEE. This CDR3 is 14 amino acids long. Trimming took 0 bases from V and 4 from J, leaving 10 bases between them. The CDR3 protein is CASSLVGTGYGYTF. In DNA form, the CDR3 reads TGTGCCAGCAGCTTGGTAGGCACTGGCTATGGCTACACCTTC.

CDR3 amino acids: CASSISAGGGQETQYF. In nucleotides, the CDR3 is TGTGCCAGCAGCATATCAGCGGGGGGGGGCCAAGAGACCCAGTACTTC. The J gene is TRBJ2-5, the V gene TRBV7-9; 10 bases map to TRBD2. Germline V gene lookup returns CDR1 SEHNR and CDR2 FQNEAQ (reference sequence). The ends lost 5 bases at V and 1 base at J; junction bases unmatched: 7. The CDR3 length is 16 residues.

This clonotype has only a few counts. The chain couples TRBV9 to TRBJ2-7; 12 nucleotides match TRBD2. The germline V gene encodes CDR1 SGDLS and CDR2 YYNGEE. The CDR3 is made up of 18 amino acids. With 4 bases clipped from V and 2 bases from J, the junction kept 13 bases outside the gene matches. The CDR3 loop is CASSSRADGLAGPYEQYF. The CDR3 DNA reads as TGTGCCAGCAGCTCCCGCGCGGATGGACTAGCGGGACCCTACGAGCAGTACTTC.

This clonotype was recorded a few times. The chain is built from TRBV9 and TRBJ2-5; tentative D call: TRBD1 (7 bases). Germline lookup yields CDR1 SGDLS and CDR2 YYNGEE. The V gene lost 0 bases and the J gene lost 1 base, with 19 bases spanning the gap. The CDR3 runs to 18 residues. The CDR3 sequence: CASSVASTQGGPQETQYF. The CDR3 bases are TGTGCCAGCAGCGTAGCATCAACTCAGGGGGGCCCCCAAGAGACCCAGTACTTC.

The gene calls are TRBV5-1 and TRBJ2-5; D tentatively reads TRBD1 or TRBD2 (6 bases each). This CDR3 region has 16 residues. The germline V gene encodes CDR1 SGHRS and CDR2 YFSETQ. Trimming shortened V by 4 bases and J by 1 base, and 17 bases separated the two germline ends. CDR3 sequence (DNA): TGCGCCAGCAGCAACATCGGTCGGGGGCCCCAAGAGACCCAGTACTTC. Protein: CASSNIGRGPQETQYF.

This clonotype was seen a few times. CDR3 region: CASSALAGLSNEQFF. The CDR3 DNA is TGTGCCAGCAGCGCACTAGCGGGCCTTTCCAATGAGCAGTTCTTC. The gene calls are TRBV9 and TRBJ2-1; 9 nucleotides align to TRBD2. Germline CDR1 SGDLS, CDR2 YYNGEE. V lost 3 bases, J lost 6 bases, and 7 bases stayed unmatched. The CDR3 covers 15 residues.

This clonotype was seen more than once but under ten times. J is TRBJ1-3 and V is TRBV28; 8 bases agree with TRBD1. The V gene end was trimmed by 7 bases and the J gene end by 1 base; junction bases not matched to a gene: 6. The V gene's germline CDR1 is MDHEN and CDR2 SYDVKM. The CDR3 covers 15 residues. CDR3 protein: CASKFGTGSGNTIYF. DNA for the CDR3: TGTGCCAGCAAATTTGGGACAGGTTCTGGAAACACCATATATTTT.

This clonotype turned up a few times. Compared with germline, one end of the junction differs, possibly owing to a read error. This rearrangement joins TRBV10-3 to TRBJ2-3; TRBD1 agrees at 7 bases. In germline, CDR1 is ENHRY, CDR2 SYGVKD. CDR3 length: 13 amino acids. CDR3 in DNA: TGTGCCATCAGTGAAGCAGGGGGAGATACGCGGTATTTT. Protein sequence: CAISEAGGDTRYF.

This clonotype occurred a few times. The chain has TRBV7-2 and TRBJ2-5; 7 bases align to TRBD2. The CDR3 length is 12 residues. The V gene end was trimmed by 6 bases and the J gene end by 7 bases; junction bases not matched to a gene: 5. Germline V gene lookup returns CDR1 SGHTA and CDR2 FQGNSA. This CDR3 reads CASRGTGGTQYF. As DNA, the CDR3 is TGTGCCAGCAGGGGGACGGGAGGGACCCAGTACTTC.

Many counts were recorded for this clonotype. The gene calls are TRBV6-2 or TRBV6-3 and TRBJ1-2; no reliable D call. V was trimmed by 0 bases and J by 4 bases, leaving 33 bases between them. Germline assignment: CDR1 MNHEY and CDR2 SVGEGT. This CDR3 is 22 amino acids long. CDR3 residues: CASSYSSLSSDRVLHWGYGYTF. The DNA for the CDR3 is TGTGCCAGCAGTTACTCGAGCCTTTCATCCGACCGGGTCTTACATTGGGGCTATGGCTACACCTTC.

This clonotype appeared many times. This chain links TRBV10-3 with TRBJ2-7; 8 bases fit TRBD1. V trimming: 5 bases; J trimming: 0 bases; junction bases outside the gene matches: 3. This CDR3 has 14 amino acids. Germline V gene sequence: CDR1 ENHRY, CDR2 SYGVKD. CDR3 loop: CAISRQGSSYEQYF. In nucleotides, the CDR3 is TGTGCCATCAGTAGACAGGGGAGCTCCTACGAGCAGTACTTC.

The V call is TRBV4-2, the J call TRBJ2-1; D may be TRBD2 (6 bases). Germline V gene lookup returns CDR1 LGHNA and CDR2 YNFKEQ. The V gene lost 0 bases and the J gene lost 5 bases, with 11 bases spanning the gap. This CDR3 contains 15 residues. The CDR3 spells CASSQDWERDNEQFF. Written as DNA, the CDR3 is TGTGCCAGCAGCCAAGATTGGGAGCGGGACAATGAGCAGTTCTTC.

This clonotype came up a few times. The chain uses TRBV5-4 and TRBJ2-1; 8 positions agree with TRBD2. V trimming: 1 base; J trimming: 0 bases; junction bases outside the gene matches: 15. This CDR3 has 20 amino acids. Germline-derived CDR1 and CDR2 are SGHNT and YYREEE (reference sequence). The CDR3 DNA is TGTGCCAGCAGCTTGATGGGTAGCGGGACGACTTCGCGCTCCTACAATGAGCAGTTCTTC. Amino acids: CASSLMGSGTTSRSYNEQFF.

This chain uses TRBV29-1 with TRBJ1-2; TRBD1 might be the D (6 bases). The CDR3 totals 11 residues. Trimming removed 7 bases from V and 5 bases from J, with 11 bases in between. Germline CDR1 and CDR2: SQVTM and ANQGSEA. The CDR3, as DNA: TGCAGCGGGGAGGACAGTTATGGCTACACCTTC. It yields the protein CSGEDSYGYTF.

This clonotype showed up just a few times. V and J are TRBV7-3 and TRBJ2-1, with TRBD1 identical over 10 bases. Trimming at V came to 5 bases and at J to 5 bases, leaving 3 bases not matched to a gene. Germline V gene sequence: CDR1 SGHTA, CDR2 FQGTGA. This CDR3 has 14 amino acids. In DNA form, the CDR3 reads TGTGCCAGCAGCCCGGGACAGGGGCACAATGAGCAGTTCTTC. This sequence encodes CASSPGQGHNEQFF.

This clonotype was picked up many times. The V and J genes are TRBV25-1 and TRBJ2-1, with TRBD1 identical over 11 bases. CDR3 length: 15 residues. The V gene end was trimmed by 8 bases and the J gene end by 2 bases; junction bases not matched to a gene: 5. Germline CDR1 MGHDK, CDR2 SYGVNS. CDR3 bases: TGTGCCAGCGGGGGACAGGGGGGTACCTACAATGAGCAGTTCTTC. Translating it yields CASGGQGGTYNEQFF.

This clonotype has a handful of counts. The V and J genes are TRBV6-2 or TRBV6-3 and TRBJ2-1; D is possibly TRBD1 or TRBD2 (5 bases each). Trimming cost V 0 bases and J 5 bases, with 11 bases left between them. CDR1 is MNHEY and CDR2 is SVGEGT in the germline V gene. The CDR3 sequence is 15 residues long. This chain's CDR3 is CASSYSSLGDNEQFF. CDR3 coding DNA: TGTGCCAGCAGTTACTCGAGCCTGGGGGACAATGAGCAGTTCTTC.

This clonotype was picked up many times. V usage is TRBV12-3 or TRBV12-4 and J usage is TRBJ2-2; D call uncertain. Trimming stripped 10 bases from V and 6 bases from J, with 12 bases between. This CDR3 has 12 amino acids. The DNA of the CDR3 is TGTGCCACTTCCGAATTCGCCGGGGAGCTGTTTTTT. Protein sequence: CATSEFAGELFF.

The chain employs TRBV10-3 and TRBJ2-7; 10 bases line up with TRBD2. Germline V lookup: CDR1 ENHRY, CDR2 SYGVKD. The CDR3 covers 14 residues. With 5 bases clipped from V and 2 bases from J, the junction kept 3 bases outside the gene matches. The CDR3 reads CAISSGTSAYEQYF. The CDR3 DNA follows: TGTGCCATCAGTTCCGGGACTAGCGCCTACGAGCAGTACTTC.

This clonotype was seen a handful of times. J is TRBJ1-4 and V is TRBV10-3, with TRBD1 as a possible D gene (5 bases). The length of the CDR3 is 12 residues. Germline-derived CDR1 and CDR2 are ENHRY and SYGVKD. Deletions cut 8 bases from V and 5 bases from J, with 9 bases between. The CDR3 DNA reads TGTGCCATCCAGGGAGGCAATGAAAAACTGTTTTTT. It is translated as CAIQGGNEKLFF.

This clonotype appeared a few times. The rearrangement uses TRBV7-2 and TRBJ2-5; D is possibly TRBD2 (6 bases). The V and J ends lost 6 bases and 1 base respectively, with 15 bases between them. The germline V gene encodes CDR1 SGHTA and CDR2 FQGNSA. The CDR3 runs to 15 residues. The CDR3 DNA sequence: TGTGCCAGCAGACTCAAAACCGGGGGCCAAGAGACCCAGTACTTC. Protein sequence: CASRLKTGGQETQYF.

V usage is TRBV10-1 and J usage is TRBJ2-4, with D possibly being TRBD1 or TRBD2 (5 bases each). Germline assignment: CDR1 WNHNN and CDR2 SYGVQD (reference sequence). The CDR3 loop spans 13 amino acids. V was cut by 2 bases and J by 7 bases, with 9 bases left in between. CDR3 DNA sequence: TGCGCCAGCAGTGAGCCGGGGACGAACATTCAGTACTTC. Translated: CASSEPGTNIQYF.

The chain joins TRBV30 to TRBJ1-1, with TRBD1 matching over 9 bases. CDR3 size: 15 residues. V lost 1 base and J lost 3; bases outside the gene matches: 6. Germline values: CDR1 GTSNPN, CDR2 SVGIG (reference sequence). In DNA form, the CDR3 reads TGTGCCTGGAGTGAAACAGGGGGCGCGGACACTGAAGCTTTCTTT. Translated, it gives CAWSETGGADTEAFF.

This clonotype showed up just a few times. This chain links TRBV12-3 or TRBV12-4 with TRBJ2-5; TRBD1 agrees at 8 bases. CDR3 length: 16 amino acids. Unmatched junction bases numbered 10, after V lost 3 bases and J lost 4 bases. The CDR3: CASSFRTGTVGETQYF. CDR3 nucleotides: TGTGCCAGCAGTTTTAGGACAGGGACCGTGGGAGAGACCCAGTACTTC.

This clonotype was recorded a few times. The V call is TRBV4-2, the J call TRBJ2-5; 10 bases agree with TRBD1. CDR3 size: 15 residues. Looked up from germline, CDR1 is LGHNA and CDR2 is YNFKEQ. V shed 4 bases and J 4 bases; nucleotides not matched to a gene: 6. DNA for the CDR3: TGTGCCAGCAGCCCGGGACAGGGGCTCGGAGAGACCCAGTACTTC. Translation: CASSPGQGLGETQYF.